This entry features one T cell receptor (beta chain) sequence. Its antigen is not identified. Broader study findings: Tumor memory CD4+ T cell TCR gene usage was found to cluster with blood and lymph node memory CD4+ cells and with lymph node naive CD4+ cells. Larger-cohort validation covered only one TCR beta V-J rearrangement.

Germline CDR1 reads MNHEY; CDR2 reads SVGAGI. The CDR3 length is 15 residues. Between the trimmed V and J ends, which lost 7 bases and 3 bases, there was a span of 19 bases. TCRdb recomputed calls from the 5' RACE reads with MiXCR, one row per CDR3 protein. The sample records about 40,000 distinct CDR3 sequences, roughly 30% being singletons. This TCR was sampled from a female donor with breast cancer. The chain carries TRBV6-5 and TRBJ2-7, with D possibly being TRBD1 or TRBD2 (7 bases each). Sequencing used tumor-infiltrating memory CD4+ T cells sorted from the breast tumor. Subset described: memory CD4+ T cells, CD4+CD45RO+CD25-. The CDR3 sequence: CASKTSGGAYYEQYF. The CDR3 nucleotides read TGTGCCAGCAAAACATCAGGGGGGGCCTACTACGAGCAGTACTTC.